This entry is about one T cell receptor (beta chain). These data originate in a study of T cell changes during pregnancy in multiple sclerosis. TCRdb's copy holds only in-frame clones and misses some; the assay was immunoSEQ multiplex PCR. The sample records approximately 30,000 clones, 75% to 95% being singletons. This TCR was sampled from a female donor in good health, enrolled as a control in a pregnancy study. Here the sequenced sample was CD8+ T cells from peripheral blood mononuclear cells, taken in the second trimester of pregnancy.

The chain's CDR3 is CASSYSSNQPQHF. The CDR3 DNA reads as TGTGCCAGCAGTTACAGCAGCAATCAGCCCCAGCATTTT. This rearrangement joins TRBV6-5 to TRBJ1-5; no clear D gene. V was clipped by 2 bases and J by 1 base, with 3 bases between them. Germline CDR1 MNHEY, CDR2 SVGAGI. The CDR3 is 13 residues long.